This entry features one T cell receptor beta chain sequence. In the authors' methods: It was from reference gene primer amplification that nucleated cell counts were estimated. This table comes from immunoSEQ multiplex PCR, and its TCRdb copy is limited to in-frame clones, with some not included. The V and J calls and clone size are taken from that table; D and trimming were inferred from the DNA. The sample lists some 380,000 clones, over 65% seen once, with about 1% in the top ten. The record originates from a study of blood T cell repertoires in COVID-19. Overall study context: Both acute and convalescent COVID-19 samples were obtained from the United States, Italy and Spain.

CDR3 size: 15 residues. Looked up from germline, CDR1 is SNHLY and CDR2 is FYNNEI. Trimming removed 7 bases at V and 1 base at J, with 14 bases between. This receptor was identified in a human donor with acute or convalescent COVID-19. The donor label of this sample is uncertain. The chain employs TRBV2 and TRBJ1-5, with TRBD1 as a possible D gene (5 bases). Sequenced sample: peripheral blood. In DNA, the CDR3 is TGTGCCAGCACCCTGGTGGGGGGAAGCAATCAGCCCCAGCATTTT. Residues: CASTLVGGSNQPQHF.